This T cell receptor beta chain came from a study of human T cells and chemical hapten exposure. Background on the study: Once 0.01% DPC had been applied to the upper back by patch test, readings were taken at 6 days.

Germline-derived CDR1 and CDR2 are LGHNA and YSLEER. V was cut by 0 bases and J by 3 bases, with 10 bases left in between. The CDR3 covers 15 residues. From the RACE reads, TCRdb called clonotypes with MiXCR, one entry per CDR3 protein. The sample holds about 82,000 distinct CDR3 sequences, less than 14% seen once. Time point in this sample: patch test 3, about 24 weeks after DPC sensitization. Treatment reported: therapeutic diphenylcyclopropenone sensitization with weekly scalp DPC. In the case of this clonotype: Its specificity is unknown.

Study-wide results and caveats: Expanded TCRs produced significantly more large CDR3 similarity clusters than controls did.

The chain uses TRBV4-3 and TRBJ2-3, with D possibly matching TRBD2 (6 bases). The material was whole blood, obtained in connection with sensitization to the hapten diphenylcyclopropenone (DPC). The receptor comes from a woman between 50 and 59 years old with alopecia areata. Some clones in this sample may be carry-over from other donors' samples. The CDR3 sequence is CASSQEGGTTDTQYF. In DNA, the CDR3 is TGCGCCAGCAGCCAAGAAGGCGGGACGACAGATACGCAGTATTTT.